One and the same sample provided the 25 T cell receptor beta chains below, sequenced in a study of T cell changes during pregnancy in multiple sclerosis. Sequenced by immunoSEQ multiplex PCR; TCRdb stores in-frame clones only, minus some. The sample consists of more than 40,000 clones, around 92% of them appearing once. Sequences were derived from CD8+ T cells from peripheral blood mononuclear cells, sampled in the first trimester of pregnancy. Receptors originate from a female donor with multiple sclerosis, enrolled in a pregnancy study.

The rearrangement links TRBV29-1 to TRBJ2-2; a weak D match, TRBD2 (6 bases). CDR1 and CDR2 from the germline V gene are SQVTM and ANQGSEA. With 8 bases removed from V and 6 bases from J, the gap between germline ends came to 13 bases. The CDR3 loop spans 12 amino acids. CDR3 nucleotide sequence: TGCAGCCAGCTAGGGGAGGCCGGGGAGCTGTTTTTT. Translated, it gives CSQLGEAGELFF.

V usage is TRBV5-4 and J usage is TRBJ1-2; no clear D gene. V was shortened by 4 bases and J by 0 bases, with 13 bases between the two germline ends. There are 15 residues in the CDR3. Germline V gene lookup returns CDR1 SGHNT and CDR2 YYREEE (reference sequence). In DNA, the CDR3 is TGTGCCAGCAGCCCCCGGGTCTCTTCTAACTATGGCTACACCTTC. Amino acids: CASSPRVSSNYGYTF.

CDR3 nucleotide sequence: TGTGCCAGTAGTATAGCAGAGAACACTGAAGCTTTCTTT. Protein sequence: CASSIAENTEAFF. The rearrangement uses TRBV19 and TRBJ1-1; D is undetermined. V gave up 1 base and J gave up 1 base, with 4 bases separating them. Per germline, CDR1 LNHDA and CDR2 SQIVND (reference sequence). The CDR3 runs to 13 residues.

The chain uses TRBV6-1 and TRBJ1-5; the D is unclear. The V gene's germline CDR1 is MNHNS and CDR2 SASEGT. CDR3 size: 14 residues. Trimming removed 7 bases from V and 1 base from J, with 11 bases in between. DNA for the CDR3: TGTGCCAGCAAATTAACAGAGAGCAATCAGCCCCAGCATTTT. It yields the protein CASKLTESNQPQHF.

Notes on this clone: The same CDR3 can be traced to other DNA sequences in this sample. The chain carries TRBV27 and TRBJ2-7, with a weak D call TRBD2 (6 bases). V was pared by 2 bases and J by 6 bases, with 8 bases between. Germline V CDR1 and CDR2: MNHEY, SMNVEV (reference sequence). CDR3 length: 12 amino acids. This chain's CDR3 is CASSLTGVEQYF. Here the CDR3 DNA reads TGTGCCAGCAGTTTAACGGGGGTCGAGCAGTACTTC.

This chain joins TRBV7-9 and TRBJ2-6, with D uncertain. Per the germline V gene, CDR1 is SEHNR and CDR2 is FQNEAQ (reference sequence). Between the trimmed V and J ends, which lost 6 bases and 0 bases, there was a span of 9 bases. The CDR3 extends over 15 amino acids. The CDR3 sequence is CASSSTGSGANVLTF. The DNA for the CDR3 is TGTGCCAGCAGTTCCACCGGCTCTGGGGCCAACGTCCTGACTTTC.

V usage is TRBV7-6 and J usage is TRBJ2-1; the match to TRBD2 covers 7 bases. The CDR3 spans 15 residues. CDR1 is SGHVS, CDR2 FNYEAQ, per germline. V gave up 5 bases and J gave up 2 bases; unmatched junction bases: 6. CDR3 nucleotide sequence: TGTGCCAGCAGCCCAGCGGGAACTACCTACAATGAGCAGTTCTTC. It yields the protein CASSPAGTTYNEQFF.

A single count supports this clone. V is TRBV7-8 and J is TRBJ1-2; unclear D gene. From germline, CDR1 is SGHVS and CDR2 FQNEAQ. The CDR3 consists of 13 residues. Trimming pared 1 base from V and 8 bases from J, leaving 11 bases between. The CDR3 loop reads CASSLDRTKGYTF. Here the CDR3 DNA reads TGTGCCAGCAGCTTAGATCGAACAAAGGGCTACACCTTC.

The chain uses TRBV6-5 and TRBJ2-7; 8 bases map to TRBD1. The CDR3 covers 14 residues. Germline V CDR1 and CDR2: MNHEY, SVGAGI. V trimming: 5 bases; J trimming: 4 bases; junction bases outside the gene matches: 7. This CDR3 reads CASSPGQGGYEQYF. DNA of the CDR3: TGTGCCAGCAGTCCAGGACAGGGTGGGTACGAGCAGTACTTC.

This clone was found once. CDR3 sequence: CASSLRLGLNYEQYF. The CDR3 DNA reads as TGTGCCAGCAGCCTTCGCCTGGGACTTAACTACGAGCAGTACTTC. This sequence joins TRBV13 and TRBJ2-7; maybe TRBD2 (6 bases). The length of the CDR3 is 15 residues. V was clipped by 5 bases and J by 3 bases, with 17 bases between them. Germline-derived CDR1 and CDR2 are PRHDT and FYEKMQ (reference sequence).

This chain joins TRBV4-1 and TRBJ2-2, with D possibly being TRBD1 (5 bases). Looked up from germline, CDR1 is MGHRA and CDR2 is YSYEKL. The CDR3 runs to 16 residues. Trimming removed 4 bases from V and 1 base from J, with 13 bases in between. This chain's CDR3 is CASSLGAGMNTGELFF. The CDR3 DNA follows: TGCGCCAGCAGCCTAGGGGCAGGGATGAACACCGGGGAGCTGTTTTTT.

This sequence joins TRBV11-3 and TRBJ2-7, with unresolved D. There are 13 residues in the CDR3. With 3 bases removed from V and 4 bases from J, the gap between germline ends came to 10 bases. Per germline, CDR1 SGHNT and CDR2 YENEEA. CDR3 DNA: TGTGCCAGCAGCTTGAGTCCGGTTTACGAGCAGTACTTC. Its protein is CASSLSPVYEQYF.

This chain uses TRBV28 with TRBJ2-1; D perhaps matches TRBD1 (5 bases). The germline CDR1 and CDR2 sequences are MDHEN and SYDVKM. This CDR3 region has 12 residues. V lost 9 bases, J lost 7 bases, and 13 bases lay in between. The CDR3 reads CASSSGRNEQFF. The CDR3, as DNA: TGTGCCAGTTCCTCAGGGCGGAATGAGCAGTTCTTC.

This chain uses TRBV27 with TRBJ1-5; D might be TRBD1 (6 bases). CDR3 length: 16 amino acids. Trimming cost V 2 bases and J 0 bases, with 11 bases left between them. Per germline, CDR1 MNHEY and CDR2 SMNVEV (reference sequence). CDR3 in amino acids: CASSLLGADSNQPQHF. DNA for the CDR3: TGTGCCAGCAGTTTACTGGGGGCGGATAGCAATCAGCCCCAGCATTTT.

The gene calls are TRBV9 and TRBJ1-5; D is unclear. Germline CDR1 and CDR2: SGDLS and YYNGEE. The CDR3 runs to 17 residues. The V end was cut by 3 bases, the J end by 1 base, with 17 bases between. The CDR3: CASSGNPQVNSNQPQHF. The CDR3 bases are TGTGCCAGCAGCGGCAACCCCCAGGTTAACAGCAATCAGCCCCAGCATTTT.

The chain is built from TRBV29-1 and TRBJ2-5, with a possible D match to TRBD1 (6 bases). There are 12 residues in the CDR3. Germline values: CDR1 SQVTM, CDR2 ANQGSEA. V was trimmed by 2 bases and J by 3 bases, leaving 7 bases between them. The CDR3 protein is CSVEKGEETQYF. The CDR3 nucleotides read TGCAGCGTTGAAAAGGGGGAAGAGACCCAGTACTTC.

The gene calls are TRBV4-1 and TRBJ1-3; D is undetermined. V lost 0 bases, J lost 0 bases, and 6 bases lay in between. The germline V gene has CDR1 MGHRA and CDR2 YSYEKL. CDR3 size: 15 residues. As DNA, the CDR3 is TGCGCCAGCAGCCAAGACAGATTCTCTGGAAACACCATATATTTT. The encoded protein is CASSQDRFSGNTIYF.

CDR3 protein: CASSPGGGGYEQYF. The CDR3 region has the DNA TGTGCCAGCAGCCCGGGGGGGGGCGGCTACGAGCAGTACTTC. V and J are TRBV5-4 and TRBJ2-7; 8 bases agree with TRBD2. Germline CDR1 reads SGHNT; CDR2 reads YYREEE (reference sequence). The CDR3 extends over 14 amino acids. V was clipped by 4 bases and J by 3 bases; unmatched bases: 6.

This chain connects TRBV28 to TRBJ1-1; tentative D call: TRBD1 (6 bases). Germline-derived CDR1 and CDR2 are MDHEN and SYDVKM. V gave up 4 bases and J gave up 1 base, with 16 bases separating them. The CDR3 sequence is 16 residues long. CDR3 sequence: CASSSQRGGANTEAFF. In DNA form, the CDR3 reads TGTGCCAGCAGTTCTCAGCGTGGGGGGGCGAACACTGAAGCTTTCTTT.

This sequence joins TRBV27 and TRBJ2-5, with TRBD1 matching 7 bases. The germline V gene encodes CDR1 MNHEY and CDR2 SMNVEV (reference sequence). J gave up 2 bases and V 2 bases, and 5 bases lay outside the gene matches. This CDR3 spans 15 amino acids. The DNA of the CDR3 is TGTGCCAGCAGTTTAGCCCACAGGGGACAAGAGACCCAGTACTTC. Its protein product is CASSLAHRGQETQYF.

The V and J genes are TRBV6-1 and TRBJ1-5; D unclear. This CDR3 has 12 residues. The V end lost 6 bases, the J end lost 3 bases, and 6 bases lay between the germline ends. Germline V gene lookup returns CDR1 MNHNS and CDR2 SASEGT. The CDR3 is CASSLDNQPQHF. For the CDR3, the DNA is TGTGCCAGCAGCTTAGACAATCAGCCCCAGCATTTT.

V gene TRBV4-1 combines with J gene TRBJ2-1; 9 nucleotides match TRBD2. The CDR3 covers 16 residues. Germline trimming cut 0 bases from V and 7 bases from J; bases unmatched to any gene: 7. Germline assignment: CDR1 MGHRA and CDR2 YSYEKL. For the CDR3, the DNA is TGCGCCAGCAGCCAAGACGCGGGAGGGCCTTGGAATGAGCAGTTCTTC. As protein: CASSQDAGGPWNEQFF.

Concerning this clone itself: Germline and junction disagree at one end, which may indicate a read error. The chain joins TRBV9 to TRBJ1-2, with D possibly matching TRBD1 (5 bases). CDR3 length: 16 amino acids. Germline V gives CDR1 SGDLS, CDR2 YYNGEE. In nucleotides, the CDR3 is TGTGCCAGCAGCGTAGAGAGACAGCCCATTAACGATGGCTACACCTTC. It translates to CASSVERQPINDGYTF. Together with reference TRBV9 and TRBJ1-2, the CDR3 gives the full variable domain: DSGVTQTPKHLITATGQRVTLRCSPRSGDLSVYWYQQSLDQGLQFLIQYYNGEERAKGNILERFSAQQFPDLHSELNLSSLELGDSALYFCASSVERQPINDGYTFGSGTRLTVV.

V usage is TRBV7-9 and J usage is TRBJ2-7; 14 positions match TRBD2. The V and J ends lost 5 bases and 0 bases, in that order; junction bases with no gene match: 6. The CDR3 runs 17 residues. CDR1 is SEHNR and CDR2 is FQNEAQ in the germline V gene (reference sequence). Here the CDR3 reads CASSPGLAGADSYEQYF. The CDR3 nucleotides are TGTGCCAGCAGCCCGGGACTAGCGGGAGCTGACTCCTACGAGCAGTACTTC.

The chain has TRBV19 and TRBJ1-4; tentative D call: TRBD1 (5 bases). CDR1 is LNHDA and CDR2 is SQIVND in the germline V gene (reference sequence). With 7 bases removed from V and 7 bases from J, the gap between germline ends came to 10 bases. CDR3 length: 12 residues. CDR3 in DNA: TGTGCCAGTACCCCGGGGGGTGAAAAACTGTTTTTT. Its translation: CASTPGGEKLFF.